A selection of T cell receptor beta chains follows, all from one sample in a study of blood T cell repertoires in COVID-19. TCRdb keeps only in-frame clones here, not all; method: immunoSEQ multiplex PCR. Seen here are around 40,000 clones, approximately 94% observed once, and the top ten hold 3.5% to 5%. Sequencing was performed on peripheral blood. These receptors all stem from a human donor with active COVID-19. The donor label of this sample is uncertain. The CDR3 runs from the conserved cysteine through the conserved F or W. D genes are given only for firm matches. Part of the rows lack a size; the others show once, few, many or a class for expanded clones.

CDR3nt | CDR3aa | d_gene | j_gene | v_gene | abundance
TGTGCCAGCAGCTTAATTCTCCCTAGCTCCTACGAGCAGTACTTC | CASSLILPSSYEQYF | - | TRBJ2-7 | TRBV7-9 | -
TGTGCCAGCAGCGTAGGAAGCGGCTCTAACTACGAGCAGTACTTC | CASSVGSGSNYEQYF | - | TRBJ2-7 | TRBV9 | -
TGTGCCAGCAGTCAAAACAGGGGTCCGCAAGAGACCCAGTACTTC | CASSQNRGPQETQYF | TRBD1 | TRBJ2-5 | TRBV28 | -
TGTGCCAGCAGTTCATTGGGACTAGCGGCCTACAATGAGCAGTTCTTC | CASSSLGLAAYNEQFF | TRBD2 | TRBJ2-1 | TRBV28 | once
TGTGCCAGCAGTTTAGATGAGCGGGAGCTGTTTTTT | CASSLDERELFF | - | TRBJ2-2 | TRBV28 | -
TGTGCCAGTAGTATGGGAGGGTCCCGCCAGGATACGCAGTATTTT | CASSMGGSRQDTQYF | TRBD2 | TRBJ2-3 | TRBV19 | -
TGCGCCAGCAGCTTGGACAGATCCTACGAGCAGTACTTC | CASSLDRSYEQYF | - | TRBJ2-7 | TRBV5-1 | -
TGTGCCAGCAGGCTCGGGGGGGTCGACTATGGCTACACCTTC | CASRLGGVDYGYTF | - | TRBJ1-2 | TRBV28 | -
TGTGCCAGTAGTATTAGTGAAGCTAACTATGGCTACACCTTC | CASSISEANYGYTF | - | TRBJ1-2 | TRBV19 | -
TGTGCCAGCAGTGATCTCTTAATTGGGACAGGGGGCTACGAGCAGTACTTC | CASSDLLIGTGGYEQYF | TRBD1 | TRBJ2-7 | TRBV2 | once
TGTGCCATCAGTTCGGCGGGGGGCCGGAATGAGCAGTTCTTC | CAISSAGGRNEQFF | TRBD2 | TRBJ2-1 | TRBV10-3 | -
TGTGCCAGCAGCCAAGGGCCCCACAATGAGCAGTTCTTC | CASSQGPHNEQFF | - | TRBJ2-1 | TRBV14 | -
TGTGCCAGCAGCGGGACAGGGATCGATGAGCAGTTCTTC | CASSGTGIDEQFF | TRBD1 | TRBJ2-1 | TRBV5-4 | -
TGTGCCAGCAGTTCGCACAGGGGGGCGCGAGGAAACACCATATATTTT | CASSSHRGARGNTIYF | TRBD1 | TRBJ1-3 | TRBV6-5 | -
TGTGCCAGCAGTGATCCCGCGGGTCAGGCTGGGGCCAACGTCCTGACTTTC | CASSDPAGQAGANVLTF | - | TRBJ2-6 | TRBV6-1 | -
TGTGCCAGCAGCTCAGGGCCCGTCTCTGGAAACACCATATATTTT | CASSSGPVSGNTIYF | - | TRBJ1-3 | TRBV2 | -
TGTGCCAGCTCTCCGGCGGCTAGCGGGTCGAGGGAGCAGTACTTC | CASSPAASGSREQYF | TRBD2 | TRBJ2-7 | TRBV18 | -
TGTGCCAGCAGTTCCGACACCCGCACCGGGGAGCTGTTTTTT | CASSSDTRTGELFF | - | TRBJ2-2 | TRBV7-8 | -
TGCGCCAGCAGCTCTACTCACACCGGGGAGCTGTTTTTT | CASSSTHTGELFF | - | TRBJ2-2 | TRBV5-1 | -
TGTGCCACCGGCGGGACTAGCGGGGGGGTAAATGAGCAGTTCTTC | CATGGTSGGVNEQFF | TRBD2 | TRBJ2-1 | TRBV24-1 | once
TGTGCCAGCAGCTTGGTAGATGAGCAGTTCTTC | CASSLVDEQFF | - | TRBJ2-1 | TRBV7-8 | -
TGTGCCAGCAGTTCCCCGGCGGGCAATCAGCCCCAGCATTTT | CASSSPAGNQPQHF | - | TRBJ1-5 | TRBV27 | -
TGTGCCAGCAGTTTCGGAACTGGACAGACCGTTTCAGCCCTCCACTTT | CASSFGTGQTVSALHF | - | TRBJ1-6 | TRBV6-5 | -
TGTGCCAGCAGCTTATTGGGGGCGGACCAGCCCCAGCATTTT | CASSLLGADQPQHF | - | TRBJ1-5 | TRBV7-9 | -
TGTGCCAGCAGCTTAGAGCGGGGGGGCCTTCACAATGAGCAGTTCTTC | CASSLERGGLHNEQFF | TRBD2 | TRBJ2-1 | TRBV11-2 | once
TGTGCCAGCAGTGAATTGGGGTCCAGGGCGAGCAATCAGCCCCAGCATTTT | CASSELGSRASNQPQHF | - | TRBJ1-5 | TRBV6-1 | -
TGTGCCAGCAGCCAACGATCGACAGGAAACACCATATATTTT | CASSQRSTGNTIYF | - | TRBJ1-3 | TRBV3-1/TRBV3-2 | -
TGTGCCAGCAGACGAAGACAGGGGGGAGCTAACTATGGCTACACCTTC | CASRRRQGGANYGYTF | TRBD1 | TRBJ1-2 | TRBV5-8 | -
TGTGCCAGCAGCTCGCGGCAGAACCAAGAGACCCAGTACTTC | CASSSRQNQETQYF | - | TRBJ2-5 | TRBV11-3 | -
TGTGCCAGCAGTGAAAGGGTAGCGGGAGGGGATTTCTACGAGCAGTACTTC | CASSERVAGGDFYEQYF | TRBD2 | TRBJ2-7 | TRBV2 | once
TGTGCCAGCAGCCGACCCGCCGGACTGAGGGACAATGAGCAGTTCTTC | CASSRPAGLRDNEQFF | - | TRBJ2-1 | TRBV5-5 | -
TGTGCCAGCAGCCAAGCCGAGGGCCTCGGCTATGGCTACACCTTC | CASSQAEGLGYGYTF | - | TRBJ1-2 | TRBV4-2 | -
TGTGCCAGCTCACCGGTCGATGGGGGGGAGGTAGATACGCAGTATTTT | CASSPVDGGEVDTQYF | TRBD2 | TRBJ2-3 | TRBV18 | -
TGTGCCAGCAGCGTAACCCCCGAGGGAGGGTCGGATGGCTACACCTTC | CASSVTPEGGSDGYTF | - | TRBJ1-2 | TRBV9 | -
TGTGCCAGCAGTTACGAAGTATGGAGTATCGGGAATCAGCCCCAGCATTTT | CASSYEVWSIGNQPQHF | - | TRBJ1-5 | TRBV6-2/TRBV6-3 | -
TGTGCCAGCACACAAAACCGGGACAGGGTATCTTATGGCTACACCTTC | CASTQNRDRVSYGYTF | TRBD1 | TRBJ1-2 | TRBV7-8 | -
TGTGCCAGCAGTTACGCGTACAATCAGCCCCAGCATTTT | CASSYAYNQPQHF | - | TRBJ1-5 | TRBV6-5 | few
TGTGCCAGCAGGTGGACTAGCGGTCAAGAGACCCAGTACTTC | CASRWTSGQETQYF | TRBD2 | TRBJ2-5 | TRBV28 | once
TGCGCCAGCAGCGGAGGGACAGGGAGCACCGGGGAGCTGTTTTTT | CASSGGTGSTGELFF | TRBD1 | TRBJ2-2 | TRBV5-1 | -
TGTGCCAGCAGCAGGGATGGTCAGCCCCAGCATTTT | CASSRDGQPQHF | - | TRBJ1-5 | TRBV2 | -
TGTGCCAGCAGTGAAGGGCAGGGGGCGCGAGGCTACACCTTC | CASSEGQGARGYTF | TRBD1 | TRBJ1-2 | TRBV2 | -
TGTGCCAGCAGCTTAGGACTAGCGGGGAGCACAGATACGCAGTATTTT | CASSLGLAGSTDTQYF | TRBD2 | TRBJ2-3 | TRBV5-4 | -
TGTGCCAGTAGTCCCCGGGACAGTCACCAAGAGACCCAGTACTTC | CASSPRDSHQETQYF | TRBD1 | TRBJ2-5 | TRBV19 | -
TGTGCCAGCTCACCCGAGACAGTCTATGGCTACACCTTC | CASSPETVYGYTF | - | TRBJ1-2 | TRBV18 | -
TGTGCCAGGGGCGGGTCCCAGCATTTT | CARGGSQHF | - | TRBJ1-5 | TRBV11-3 | -
TGTGCCAGTAGTAGCGGCAGGGCAAATCAGCCCCAGCATTTT | CASSSGRANQPQHF | - | TRBJ1-5 | TRBV19 | -
TGTGCCAGCAGCTTGTCAACAGGGGACCTAGATACGCAGTATTTT | CASSLSTGDLDTQYF | TRBD1 | TRBJ2-3 | TRBV5-6 | -
TGTGCCAGCAGCGTAGAACCGGTGAACACTGAAGCTTTCTTT | CASSVEPVNTEAFF | - | TRBJ1-1 | TRBV9 | -
TGTGCCAGCAGCATCGAACTCTCCTACGAGCAGTACTTC | CASSIELSYEQYF | - | TRBJ2-7 | TRBV3-1/TRBV3-2 | -
TGTGCCAGCAGTTATGGCAGGCTTAACAATGAGCAGTTCTTC | CASSYGRLNNEQFF | - | TRBJ2-1 | TRBV6-5 | -
TGCGCCAGCAGCCGCAGACTAGCGGGGGGGGATGAGCAGTTCTTC | CASSRRLAGGDEQFF | TRBD2 | TRBJ2-1 | TRBV4-1 | -
TGTGCCAGCAGCTTAGTAGGGACAGGGAACACCGGGGAGCTGTTTTTT | CASSLVGTGNTGELFF | TRBD1 | TRBJ2-2 | TRBV7-9 | -
TGTGCCAGCAGCCCCGGACAGGCCGAGGGGGAAAAACTGTTTTTT | CASSPGQAEGEKLFF | TRBD1 | TRBJ1-4 | TRBV7-9 | -
TGCGCCAGCAGCCAAGGTTACGGGGAGCTGTTTTTT | CASSQGYGELFF | - | TRBJ2-2 | TRBV4-1 | -
TGTGCCAGTCAGTGGGCAGGGTATGAGCAGTACTTC | CASQWAGYEQYF | - | TRBJ2-7 | TRBV2 | once
TGTGCCAGTATAGCGAAGTGGGAAGCTTTCTTT | CASIAKWEAFF | - | TRBJ1-1 | TRBV19 | -
TGCGCCAGCAGGGCGGGGGCCTACGAGCAGTACTTC | CASRAGAYEQYF | TRBD2 | TRBJ2-7 | TRBV5-1 | once